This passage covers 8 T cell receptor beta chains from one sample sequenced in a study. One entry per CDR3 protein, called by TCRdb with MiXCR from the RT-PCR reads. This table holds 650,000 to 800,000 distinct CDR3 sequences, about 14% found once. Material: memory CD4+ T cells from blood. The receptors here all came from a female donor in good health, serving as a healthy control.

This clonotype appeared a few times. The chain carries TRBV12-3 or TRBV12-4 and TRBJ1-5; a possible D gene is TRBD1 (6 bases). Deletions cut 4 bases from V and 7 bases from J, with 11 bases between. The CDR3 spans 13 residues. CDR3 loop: CASSYSDRQPQHF. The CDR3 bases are TGTGCCAGCAGTTACTCGGACAGACAGCCCCAGCATTTT.

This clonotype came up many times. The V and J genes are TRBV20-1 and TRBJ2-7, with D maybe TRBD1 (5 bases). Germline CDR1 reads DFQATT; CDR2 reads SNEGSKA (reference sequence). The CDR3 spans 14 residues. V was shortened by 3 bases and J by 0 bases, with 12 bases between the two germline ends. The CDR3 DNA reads TGCAGTGCTAGCCGCGCAGGGCACTCCTACGAGCAGTACTTC. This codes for CSASRAGHSYEQYF.

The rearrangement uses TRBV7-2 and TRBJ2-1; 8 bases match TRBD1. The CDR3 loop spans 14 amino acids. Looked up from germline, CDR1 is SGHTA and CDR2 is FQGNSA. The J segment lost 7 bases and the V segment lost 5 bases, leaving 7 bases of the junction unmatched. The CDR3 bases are TGTGCCAGCAGCCGTACAGGGGGTATTAATGAGCAGTTCTTC. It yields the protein CASSRTGGINEQFF.

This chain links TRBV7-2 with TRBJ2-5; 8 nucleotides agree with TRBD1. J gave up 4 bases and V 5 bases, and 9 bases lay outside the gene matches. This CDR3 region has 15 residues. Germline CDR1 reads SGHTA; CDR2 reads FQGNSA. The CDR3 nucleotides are TGTGCCAGCAGCGAAGGACAGGGCGGCGGAGAGACCCAGTACTTC. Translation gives CASSEGQGGGETQYF.

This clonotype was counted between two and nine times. Here the CDR3 reads CASSENFWQYF. Here the CDR3 DNA reads TGTGCCAGCAGTGAAAATTTCTGGCAGTACTTC. J is TRBJ2-7 and V is TRBV2; D unresolved. This CDR3 comprises 11 residues. The germline CDR1 and CDR2 sequences are SNHLY and FYNNEI. The V end was cut by 2 bases, the J end by 9 bases, with 8 bases between.

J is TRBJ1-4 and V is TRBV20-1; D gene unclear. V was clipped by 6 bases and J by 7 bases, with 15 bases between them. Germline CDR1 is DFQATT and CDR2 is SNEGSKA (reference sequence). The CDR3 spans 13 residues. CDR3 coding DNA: TGCAGTGCCCCCAAGGCGGTAGGTGAAAAACTGTTTTTT. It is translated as CSAPKAVGEKLFF.

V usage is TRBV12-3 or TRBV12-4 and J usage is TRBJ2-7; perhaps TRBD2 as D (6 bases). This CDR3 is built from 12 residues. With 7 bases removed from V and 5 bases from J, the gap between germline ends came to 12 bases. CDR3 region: CASTRGTHEQYF. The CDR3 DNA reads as TGTGCCAGCACCCGGGGGACCCACGAGCAGTACTTC.

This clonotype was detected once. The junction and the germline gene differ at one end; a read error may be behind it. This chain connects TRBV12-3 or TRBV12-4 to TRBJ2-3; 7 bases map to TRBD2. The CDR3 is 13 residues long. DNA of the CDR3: TGTGCCGGCAGTGGCCGGGTGGGGGGGACGCAGTATTTT. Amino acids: CAGSGRVGGTQYF.